This T cell receptor beta chain was profiled in a study of blood T cell repertoires in COVID-19. Study background: Collection of acute and convalescent COVID-19 samples took place in the United States, Italy and Spain. Nucleic acid was either cDNA or gDNA, and it came from T cells, B-cell-depleted T cells, or PBMCs.

The table came from immunoSEQ multiplex PCR; TCRdb's copy has only in-frame clones and leaves some out. Here the sample spans approximately 140,000 clones, 80% to 90% being singletons. Sequenced material: peripheral blood. The clonotype originates from a man aged 55 to 70 with active or convalescent COVID-19.

CDR3 coding DNA: TGTGCCAGCAGTTACGGCGGGAGGGCGTATGAGCAGTTCTTC. Protein product: CASSYGGRAYEQFF. This sequence joins TRBV6-5 and TRBJ2-1; 9 bases map to TRBD2. The V segment lost 2 bases and the J segment 8 bases; nucleotides outside the gene matches: 4. Germline V gene sequence: CDR1 MNHEY, CDR2 SVGAGI. CDR3 length: 14 amino acids.